This T cell receptor (beta chain) was identified during a study of T cell responses to AZD1222 COVID-19 vaccine. Trimming pared 10 bases from V and 0 bases from J, leaving 22 bases between. The CDR3 spans 18 residues. Germline lookup yields CDR1 MDHEN and CDR2 SYDVKM. Whole-study findings and limits: Possibly, clonal diversity was underestimated; donors were largely white British and included more females. Vaccination with two AZD1222 doses was followed by a rise in Spike-specific TCR breadth and depth.

Notes on this clone: As yet, its antigen is unknown.

TCRdb keeps only in-frame clones here, not all; method: immunoSEQ multiplex PCR. Of some 130,000 clones in the sample, around 85% were seen once. Specimen: peripheral blood, collected 28 days after the second dose of the MenACWY control vaccine. The TCR sequence derives from an adult who received the MenACWY meningococcal vaccine as a control. The chain couples TRBV28 to TRBJ1-6; TRBD1 might be the D (5 bases). CDR3 in DNA: TGTGCCACCATTTGGGGACCGCCGAGCAGCTCCTATAATTCACCCCTCCACTTT. This translates into CATIWGPPSSSYNSPLHF.